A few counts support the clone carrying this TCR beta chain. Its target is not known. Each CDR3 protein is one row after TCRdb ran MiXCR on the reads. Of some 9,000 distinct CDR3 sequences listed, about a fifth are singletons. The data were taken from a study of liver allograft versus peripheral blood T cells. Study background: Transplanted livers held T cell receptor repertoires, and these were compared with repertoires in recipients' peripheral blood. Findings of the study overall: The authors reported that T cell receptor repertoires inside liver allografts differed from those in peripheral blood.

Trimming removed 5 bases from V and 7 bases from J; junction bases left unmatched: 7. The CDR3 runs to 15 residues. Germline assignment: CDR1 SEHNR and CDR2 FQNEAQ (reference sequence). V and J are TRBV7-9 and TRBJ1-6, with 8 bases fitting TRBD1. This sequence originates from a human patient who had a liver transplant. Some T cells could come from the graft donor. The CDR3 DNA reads TGTGCCAGCAGCCCACCAGGGGGCCGAAATTCACCCCTCCACTTT. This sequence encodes CASSPPGGRNSPLHF.